The clone carrying this T cell receptor beta chain occurred once. This CDR3 is built from 18 residues. The J segment lost 0 bases and the V segment lost 6 bases, leaving 16 bases of the junction unmatched. Germline CDR1 reads ENHRY; CDR2 reads SYGVKD. This sample stems from a study of blood T cell repertoires in COVID-19. Study details: The United States, Italy and Spain provided the acute and convalescent COVID-19 samples. Nucleic acid was either cDNA or gDNA, and it came from T cells, B-cell-depleted T cells, or PBMCs.

Original handling: The authors estimated nucleated cell counts from reference gene primer amplification. Assay used: immunoSEQ multiplex PCR; TCRdb lists only in-frame clones, some missing. V and J calls and clone size follow that table, whereas D and trimming were derived from the DNA. The sample has 90,000 or so clones, approximately 82% seen once. The origin of this receptor is a man between 60 and 75 years old with acute or convalescent COVID-19. V is TRBV10-3 and J is TRBJ2-7; 8 bases align to TRBD1. Specimen: peripheral blood. Here the CDR3 DNA reads TGTGCCATCAGCCAAATGGGGAGCGACAGGGGAAGCTCCTACGAGCAGTACGTC. It codes for CAISQMGSDRGSSYEQYV.